The clone carrying this T cell receptor (beta chain) was found many times. The CDR3 sequence is 15 residues long. V was clipped by 5 bases and J by 3 bases, with 15 bases between them. The germline V gene has CDR1 SGHVS and CDR2 FNYEAQ. This entry comes from a study of shared clonotypes between healthy human individuals. In the source study's methods: Filtering differed, since immunoSEQ gave only junction sequences and no quality scores. Clones were sequenced by immunoSEQ multiplex PCR, and TCRdb holds only the in-frame ones, with some missing. V, J and clone size are those of that table, while D and trimming were read from the DNA. Among 1 million to 1.3 million clones listed, 78% were seen once.

The sequenced sample was memory CD4+ T cells from PBMCs. Subset defined: CD45RA-negative fraction. The chain uses TRBV7-6 and TRBJ2-3; D ambiguous. This sequence originates from a man aged 18 to 29 in good health. Some clones in this sample may be carry-over from other donors' samples. The CDR3 region is CASSDRPRRTDTQYF. The CDR3 DNA reads as TGTGCCAGCAGCGACCGTCCGAGACGGACAGATACGCAGTATTTT. The whole variable domain, filled in from reference TRBV7-6 and TRBJ2-3, reads GAGVSQSPRYKVTKRGQDVALRCDPISGHVSLYWYRQALGQGPEFLTYFNYEAQQDKSGLPNDRFSAERPEGSISTLTIQRTEQRDSAMYRCASSDRPRRTDTQYFGPGTRLTVL.